The 27 T cell receptor beta chains reported below all come from one sample, sequenced in a study of shared clonotypes between healthy human individuals. CD45RO-negative CD8 cells positively selected for CCR7 made up the naive population, which excluded terminally differentiated effector memory CD45RA+ cells. Measured with immunoSEQ multiplex PCR; TCRdb has only the in-frame clones, and not every one. The sample comprises roughly 2 million clones, about 94% of which are singletons, and roughly 1% rests with the top ten. Material: naive CD8+ T cells sorted from blood. Source of these receptors: a young man in good health.

The V gene is TRBV6-4, the J gene TRBJ2-7, with unresolved D. From germline, CDR1 is MRHNA and CDR2 SNTAGT. The CDR3 has 9 residues. The V end lost 7 bases, the J end lost 10 bases, and 8 bases lay between the germline ends. CDR3 region: CASTFGQYF. CDR3 nucleotides: TGTGCCAGCACCTTTGGACAGTACTTC.

The chain recombines TRBV7-9 with TRBJ1-3; D might be TRBD1 (5 bases). Trimming left V 5 bases short and J 0 bases short, with 17 bases between. Germline V gene data show CDR1 as SEHNR and CDR2 as FQNEAQ (reference sequence). The CDR3 has 17 amino acids. The CDR3 DNA follows: TGTGCCAGCAGCGCGACCCCGGGACTACTCTCTGGAAACACCATATATTTT. This translates into CASSATPGLLSGNTIYF.

Turning to this clone: Other nucleotide sequences from this sample produce the same CDR3. J is TRBJ2-3 and V is TRBV2; the D is unclear. The CDR3 loop spans 11 amino acids. V dropped 3 bases and J dropped 3 bases, with 1 base sitting between them. The germline gives CDR1 SNHLY, CDR2 FYNNEI. In DNA form, the CDR3 reads TGTGCCAGCAGTGAGACAGATACGCAGTATTTT. The encoded protein is CASSETDTQYF.

J is TRBJ2-5 and V is TRBV28, with 9 bases identical to TRBD1. Germline values: CDR1 MDHEN, CDR2 SYDVKM. J lost 2 bases, V lost 4 bases, and 5 bases had no gene match. This CDR3 is 15 amino acids long. The CDR3 DNA is TGTGCCAGCAGTTCGCCGGGACAGGGACAAGAGACCCAGTACTTC. Its translation: CASSSPGQGQETQYF.

The V and J genes are TRBV10-2 and TRBJ2-1; 8 positions match TRBD1. V lost 3 bases and J lost 2; bases outside the gene matches: 3. The CDR3 is made up of 15 amino acids. The germline gives CDR1 WSHSY, CDR2 SAAADI. For the CDR3, the DNA is TGCGCCAGCAGTGACCCGGGACAGGCCTACAATGAGCAGTTCTTC. Translation gives CASSDPGQAYNEQFF.

Only a few counts were recorded for this clone. The chain uses TRBV5-1 and TRBJ1-2, with D hard to call. Trimming cost V 3 bases and J 4 bases, with 10 bases left between them. CDR3 length: 13 amino acids. CDR1 and CDR2 (germline): SGHRS, YFSETQ. The CDR3, as DNA: TGCGCCAGCAGCTCCCTGACGGGCTATGGCTACACCTTC. Translated: CASSSLTGYGYTF.

In the case of this clone: At one end, the junction sequence differs from germline, possibly due to a read error. V usage is TRBV6-1 and J usage is TRBJ1-6; no clear D gene. Germline V gene lookup returns CDR1 MNHNS and CDR2 SASEGT. The CDR3 sequence is 12 residues long. The chain's CDR3 is CASRRVGMPLQF. CDR3 sequence (DNA): TGTGCCAGCAGACGGGTGGGCATGCCCCTCCAATTT.

J is TRBJ2-7 and V is TRBV11-2; D could derive from TRBD1 or TRBD2 (5 bases each). Trimming cost V 6 bases and J 3 bases, with 15 bases left between them. Germline-derived CDR1 and CDR2 are SGHAT and FQNNGV. This CDR3 region has 14 residues. The CDR3 nucleotides read TGTGCCAGCAGTATCGGGACGGACCACTACGAGCAGTACTTC. Translating gives CASSIGTDHYEQYF. The entire variable domain, with the rest obtained from reference TRBV11-2 and TRBJ2-7, is as follows: EAGVAQSPRYKIIEKRQSVAFWCNPISGHATLYWYQQILGQGPKLLIQFQNNGVVDDSQLPKDRFSAERLKGVDSTLKIQPAKLEDSAVYLCASSIGTDHYEQYFGPGTRLTVT.

The chain is built from TRBV11-2 and TRBJ2-7; TRBD1 might be the D (5 bases). Germline V gene sequence: CDR1 SGHAT, CDR2 FQNNGV. Trimming pared 5 bases from V and 3 bases from J, leaving 8 bases between. CDR3 length: 12 residues. In DNA, the CDR3 is TGTGCCAGCAGCCACCAGGGCTACGAGCAGTACTTC. This translates into CASSHQGYEQYF.

J is TRBJ2-1 and V is TRBV27, with TRBD2 matching 10 bases. The CDR3 sequence is 16 residues long. Trimming took 0 bases from V and 4 from J; bases not matched to a gene: 3. Germline V gene lookup returns CDR1 MNHEY and CDR2 SMNVEV (reference sequence). The CDR3 DNA is TGTGCCAGCAGTTTATCTCTAGCGGGGGTTTACAATGAGCAGTTCTTC. Amino acids: CASSLSLAGVYNEQFF.

The chain employs TRBV30 and TRBJ1-4; D is ambiguous. CDR3 length equals 15 residues. Trimming pared 3 bases from V and 2 bases from J, leaving 13 bases between. In germline, CDR1 is GTSNPN, CDR2 SVGIG (reference sequence). CDR3 DNA sequence: TGTGCCTGGAGCCAGGACCCTGGGACTAATGAAAAACTGTTTTTT. Its translation: CAWSQDPGTNEKLFF.

This clone was recorded once. This rearrangement joins TRBV11-2 to TRBJ2-7; D might be TRBD1 or TRBD2, each matching 5 bases. Germline CDR1 is SGHAT and CDR2 is FQNNGV. V lost 5 bases to trimming and J lost 0 bases, with 11 bases between them. The CDR3 runs 14 residues. For the CDR3, the DNA is TGTGCCAGCAGCCCGGGACGGGCCTCCTACGAGCAGTACTTC. As protein: CASSPGRASYEQYF.

The chain employs TRBV30 and TRBJ2-3; 11 bases match TRBD1. Germline values: CDR1 GTSNPN, CDR2 SVGIG (reference sequence). The CDR3 loop spans 16 amino acids. V lost 1 base and J lost 2; bases outside the gene matches: 5. This chain's CDR3 is CAWSARTGGITDTQYF. DNA for the CDR3: TGTGCCTGGAGTGCCCGGACAGGGGGCATCACAGATACGCAGTATTTT.

The chain is built from TRBV15 and TRBJ2-5; tentatively, D is TRBD1 (5 bases). Looked up from germline, CDR1 is LNHNV and CDR2 is YYDKDF (reference sequence). Trimming removed 6 bases from V and 5 bases from J, with 10 bases in between. The CDR3 spans 12 residues. The CDR3 here is CATSRGAETQYF. CDR3 nucleotides: TGTGCCACCAGTAGGGGTGCGGAGACCCAGTACTTC.

The chain links TRBV27 to TRBJ1-1; unclear D gene. Germline V gives CDR1 MNHEY, CDR2 SMNVEV (reference sequence). V was trimmed by 4 bases and J by 1 base, leaving 13 bases between them. CDR3 length: 15 amino acids. The CDR3 region has the DNA TGTGCCAGCAGTTACCCCCGGGGAGAGAACACTGAAGCTTTCTTT. Its translation: CASSYPRGENTEAFF.

This chain joins TRBV9 and TRBJ1-4; 7 nucleotides line up with TRBD1. V lost 3 bases, J lost 3 bases, and 2 bases stayed unmatched. CDR1 and CDR2 from the germline V gene are SGDLS and YYNGEE. The CDR3 sequence is 14 residues long. The CDR3 coding sequence is TGTGCCAGCAGCGGGGGACAGCCTAATGAAAAACTGTTTTTT. Translated, it gives CASSGGQPNEKLFF.

This chain joins TRBV30 and TRBJ2-7, with unresolved D. Looked up from germline, CDR1 is GTSNPN and CDR2 is SVGIG (reference sequence). This CDR3 has 16 residues. V was clipped by 3 bases and J by 3 bases, with 21 bases between them. The CDR3 DNA reads TGTGCCTGGAGCGCCTTCCAGGCAGCGCCATTCTACGAGCAGTACTTC. Residues: CAWSAFQAAPFYEQYF.

For this clone: Other DNA sequences in the same sample also yield this CDR3. The rearrangement links TRBV7-2 to TRBJ1-2, with D uncertain. Trimming removed 3 bases at V and 4 bases at J, with 6 bases between. Germline-derived CDR1 and CDR2 are SGHTA and FQGNSA. The CDR3 runs 12 residues. The CDR3 reads CASSLAAYGYTF. CDR3 in DNA: TGTGCCAGCAGCTTGGCAGCCTATGGCTACACCTTC.

The gene calls are TRBV5-5 and TRBJ2-4; D not certain. The CDR3 length is 11 residues. Germline loops: CDR1 SGHKS, CDR2 YYEKEE (reference sequence). The V and J ends lost 4 bases and 10 bases respectively, with 9 bases between them. CDR3 residues: CASSPSQIQYF. The CDR3 DNA follows: TGTGCCAGCAGCCCATCCCAGATTCAGTACTTC.

J is TRBJ1-6 and V is TRBV18; D gene uncertain. The germline V gene encodes CDR1 KGHSH and CDR2 LQKENI. The CDR3 runs 17 residues. Trimming pared 4 bases from V and 13 bases from J, leaving 26 bases between. The CDR3 DNA reads as TGTGCCAGCTCACGCTTTCTCGGACGGAGGGTAGTTTGGCCCCTCCACTTT. Residues: CASSRFLGRRVVWPLHF.

The table lists this clone with a count of one. It is likely a read error, because the conserved phenylalanine at the end of the CDR3 is missing. The DNA is left out, because the CDR3 cannot be placed on it with certainty; the CDR3 is given as TCRdb lists it. This chain links TRBV4-2 with TRBJ2-6. Germline CDR1 is LGHNA and CDR2 is YNFKEQ. With termini counted, the CDR3 has 8 amino acids. CDR3 residues: CASSRLGM.

This chain links TRBV18 with TRBJ2-1; TRBD1 matches at 9 bases. Unmatched junction bases numbered 6, after V lost 6 bases and J lost 0 bases. CDR3 length: 16 amino acids. Germline CDR1 and CDR2: KGHSH and LQKENI. The CDR3 region has the DNA TGTGCCAGCTCCCCCTGGACAGGGGCCTCCTACAATGAGCAGTTCTTC. It specifies CASSPWTGASYNEQFF. Complete variable domain (other parts from reference TRBV18 and TRBJ2-1): NAGVMQNPRHLVRRRGQEARLRCSPMKGHSHVYWYRQLPEEGLKFMVYLQKENIIDESGMPKERFSAEFPKEGPSILRIQQVVRGDSAAYFCASSPWTGASYNEQFFGPGTRLTVL.

There are a few counts of this clone. This chain links TRBV2 with TRBJ2-4; D possibly matches TRBD1 or TRBD2 (6 bases each). The V and J ends lost 3 bases and 6 bases respectively, with 9 bases between them. The length of the CDR3 is 13 residues. CDR1 is SNHLY and CDR2 is FYNNEI in the germline V gene. The CDR3 DNA follows: TGTGCCAGCAGTGACGGAGGGGGAAACATTCAGTACTTC. This sequence encodes CASSDGGGNIQYF.

The chain is built from TRBV19 and TRBJ2-7; TRBD2 agrees at 8 bases. The CDR3 is 18 residues long. V was pared by 5 bases and J by 0 bases, with 15 bases of the junction left unmatched. CDR1 LNHDA and CDR2 SQIVND come from the germline V gene (reference sequence). The CDR3 protein is CASSFGHSLAGNSYEQYF. CDR3 sequence (DNA): TGTGCCAGTAGTTTCGGACATTCTCTAGCGGGCAACTCCTACGAGCAGTACTTC.

In this sample, this clone turned up a few times. At one end the junction does not follow the germline gene, possibly because of a read error. The chain uses TRBV14 and TRBJ2-7, with D possibly being TRBD1 (6 bases). The germline V gene encodes CDR1 SGHDN and CDR2 FVKESK. The CDR3 is made up of 15 amino acids. CDR3 DNA sequence: TGTGCCAGCAGCCAAGATCAGGCCAGGGGAACCGAGCAGCACTTC. Amino acid sequence: CASSQDQARGTEQHF. Full variable domain (rest looked up from reference TRBV14 and TRBJ2-7): EAGVTQFPSHSVIEKGQTVTLRCDPISGHDNLYWYRRVMGKEIKFLLHFVKESKQDESGMPNNRFLAERTGGTYSTLKVQPAELEDSGVYFCASSQDQARGTEQHFGPGTRLTVT.

This rearrangement joins TRBV5-5 to TRBJ1-2; D uncertain. With 0 bases removed from V and 4 bases from J, the gap between germline ends came to 13 bases. The germline V gene has CDR1 SGHKS and CDR2 YYEKEE (reference sequence). The CDR3 covers 15 residues. The CDR3 region has the DNA TGTGCCAGCAGCTTGGTTGCCCTGGACGGCTATGGCTACACCTTC. Translating it yields CASSLVALDGYGYTF.

V and J are TRBV10-2 and TRBJ2-7, with 9 bases lining up with TRBD2. V was pared by 11 bases and J by 3 bases, with 8 bases of the junction left unmatched. This CDR3 is 13 amino acids long. Germline loops: CDR1 WSHSY, CDR2 SAAADI. The CDR3 is CASGGGRVYEQYF. In DNA, the CDR3 is TGCGCCTCTGGGGGCGGGAGGGTCTACGAGCAGTACTTC.